This T cell receptor (beta chain) derives from a study of blood T cell repertoires in COVID-19. Across the whole study: The United States, Italy and Spain were the sources of the acute and convalescent COVID-19 samples. Nucleic acid was either cDNA or gDNA, and it came from T cells, B-cell-depleted T cells, or PBMCs.

V was pared by 0 bases and J by 5 bases, with 4 bases between. This CDR3 has 11 amino acids. Germline loops: CDR1 GTSNPN, CDR2 SVGIG (reference sequence). Assay used: immunoSEQ multiplex PCR; TCRdb lists only in-frame clones, some missing. The sample lists about 150,000 clones; over 65% were seen once. The TCR originated in a man aged 65-85 years with acute or convalescent COVID-19. The V and J genes are TRBV30 and TRBJ2-5; D unresolved. The sequencing input was peripheral blood. The CDR3 protein is CAWSVSETQYF. In DNA, the CDR3 is TGTGCCTGGAGTGTTAGTGAGACCCAGTACTTC.